The clone carrying this TCR beta chain was picked up many times. The source of the sample is a study of neurological immune-mediated disorders. The ends were cut back, 3 bases at V and 0 bases at J, with 6 bases in the middle. This CDR3 has 14 residues. Germline V gene sequence: CDR1 SGHTA, CDR2 FQGNSA. TCRdb re-derived calls from the 5' RACE reads in MiXCR, one entry per CDR3 protein. This table has approximately 30,000 distinct CDR3 sequences, 6.6% appearing once. The specimen was PBMCs. This receptor was identified in a woman aged 45-60 years in good health. This sequence joins TRBV7-2 and TRBJ1-3; D ambiguous. For the CDR3, the DNA is TGTGCCAGCAGCTTGATTGGCTCTGGAAACACCATATATTTT. Its protein product is CASSLIGSGNTIYF.